Presented here are 27 T cell receptor beta chains from one specimen sequenced in a study of T-cell memory formation after mild COVID-19. TCRdb ran MiXCR on the 5' RACE reads and lists one entry per CDR3 protein. The data hold approximately 250,000 distinct CDR3 sequences, with 15% to 17% observed a single time. Source material: PBMCs or a T cell subset sorted from them (not recorded which). The receptors originated from an adult woman who had mild COVID-19 (a few samples of this study predate the infection). Cell type and time point are not known.

CDR3 sequence reads: CASSQDRVKNEQFF. The CDR3 bases are TGTGCCAGCTCACAGGACAGGGTCAAGAATGAGCAGTTCTTC. The rearrangement joins TRBV18 to TRBJ2-1; 8 bases line up with TRBD1. CDR1 and CDR2 (germline): KGHSH, LQKENI. Germline trimming cut 4 bases from V and 7 bases from J; bases unmatched to any gene: 6. This CDR3 is 14 amino acids long. The whole variable domain, remainder taken from reference TRBV18 and TRBJ2-1, is NAGVMQNPRHLVRRRGQEARLRCSPMKGHSHVYWYRQLPEEGLKFMVYLQKENIIDESGMPKERFSAEFPKEGPSILRIQQVVRGDSAAYFCASSQDRVKNEQFFGPGTRLTVL.

The J gene is TRBJ1-6, the V gene TRBV14; D gene unclear. V lost 4 bases and J 2 bases, leaving 9 bases between the germline ends. Germline values: CDR1 SGHDN, CDR2 FVKESK. The CDR3 has 15 residues. For the CDR3, the DNA is TGTGCCAGCAGCCCAGGCACCCCCTATAATTCACCCCTCCACTTT. Its translation is CASSPGTPYNSPLHF.

The genes are TRBV7-2 and TRBJ1-5; D gene unclear. Germline CDR1 is SGHTA and CDR2 is FQGNSA. The CDR3 runs 13 residues. The V end was cut by 1 base, the J end by 6 bases, with 7 bases between. The CDR3 region has the DNA TGTGCCAGCAGCTTAGACCCCGGTCAGCCCCAGCATTTT. It is translated as CASSLDPGQPQHF.

The rearrangement uses TRBV12-5 and TRBJ1-2; D may be TRBD1 (6 bases). CDR1 and CDR2 (germline): LGHNT, FRNRAP. The germline V and J ends were trimmed by 4 bases and 4 bases, with 19 bases remaining between them. This CDR3 has 16 amino acids. The CDR3 DNA follows: TGTGCTAGTGGTTCGAGGACAGCCTTGATCTCCTATGGCTACACCTTC. It translates to CASGSRTALISYGYTF.

This clonotype was detected only a few times. This sequence joins TRBV24-1 and TRBJ1-2, with D maybe TRBD1 (5 bases). Germline-derived CDR1 and CDR2 are KGHDR and SFDVKD. V shed 2 bases and J shed 3 bases, with 9 bases lying between them. There are 14 residues in the CDR3. CDR3 nucleotide sequence: TGTGCCACCAGTGATTCCGGGACGGACTATGGCTACACCTTC. This translates into CATSDSGTDYGYTF.

In its sample, this clonotype was seen a few times. The V and J genes are TRBV24-1 and TRBJ2-1, with TRBD2 matching 11 bases. There are 12 residues in the CDR3. The junction had 6 bases not matched to a gene; V was cut back by 9 bases and J by 12 bases. The germline V gene has CDR1 KGHDR and CDR2 SFDVKD. For the CDR3, the DNA is TGTGCCACCGGAGGACTAGCGGGCAGGCAGTTCTTC. Its translation is CATGGLAGRQFF.

This clonotype was seen only a few times. This chain uses TRBV6-5 with TRBJ1-1; D remains unclear. Per germline, CDR1 MNHEY and CDR2 SVGAGI. The CDR3 runs 14 residues. V was trimmed by 6 bases and J by 7 bases, leaving 18 bases between them. The CDR3 DNA is TGTGCCAGCAGCCCCTCGGTAGCCGCGGGTGAAGCTTTCTTT. Amino acids: CASSPSVAAGEAFF.

The sample holds a few counts of this clonotype. This rearrangement joins TRBV3-1 to TRBJ1-1, with 8 nucleotides matching TRBD1. This CDR3 has 14 amino acids. The junction had 6 bases not matched to a gene; V was cut back by 4 bases and J by 5 bases. From germline, CDR1 is LGHDT and CDR2 YNNKEL (reference sequence). This CDR3 is CASSLDRVITEAFF. The CDR3 DNA is TGTGCCAGCAGCCTGGACAGGGTGATTACTGAAGCTTTCTTT.

This clonotype was observed a few times. The gene calls are TRBV29-1 and TRBJ2-3, with 9 positions matching TRBD1. CDR1 and CDR2 (germline): SQVTM, ANQGSEA. The CDR3 loop spans 14 amino acids. V lost 6 bases and J lost 5; bases outside the gene matches: 9. CDR3 sequence reads: CSVMDRGGGDTQYF. DNA of the CDR3: TGCAGCGTAATGGACAGGGGTGGTGGAGATACGCAGTATTTT.

The rearrangement joins TRBV2 to TRBJ1-4; D gene unclear. This CDR3 spans 11 amino acids. Germline loops: CDR1 SNHLY, CDR2 FYNNEI. Trimming removed 4 bases at V and 6 bases at J, with 3 bases between. The CDR3 reads CASSVHEKLFF. CDR3 nucleotide sequence: TGTGCCAGCAGTGTACATGAAAAACTGTTTTTT.

This clonotype has a handful of counts. V gene TRBV6-6 combines with J gene TRBJ2-3; D may correspond to TRBD1 or TRBD2 (5 bases each). The germline CDR1 and CDR2 sequences are MNHNY and SVGAGI (reference sequence). Trimming left V 7 bases short and J 4 bases short, with 21 bases between. This CDR3 has 16 residues. The CDR3 DNA is TGTGCCAGCACCCGTCGGGCAGCCAGAGGGGCAGATACGCAGTATTTT. It codes for CASTRRAARGADTQYF.

This clonotype appeared a few times. The rearrangement links TRBV5-5 to TRBJ1-5; tentative D call: TRBD1 (6 bases). CDR3 length: 15 amino acids. The germline V gene encodes CDR1 SGHKS and CDR2 YYEKEE (reference sequence). V shed 4 bases and J shed 7 bases, with 18 bases lying between them. Here the CDR3 reads CASSRDTGPIQPQHF. In DNA form, the CDR3 reads TGTGCCAGCAGCCGGGACACCGGTCCCATACAGCCCCAGCATTTT.

This rearrangement joins TRBV29-1 to TRBJ2-5; 10 nucleotides align to TRBD1. The junction had 3 bases not matched to a gene; V was cut back by 7 bases and J by 4 bases. The V gene's germline CDR1 is SQVTM and CDR2 ANQGSEA. This CDR3 is built from 12 residues. Written as DNA, the CDR3 is TGCAGCGCCGACAGGGGGCCAGAGACCCAGTACTTC. It codes for CSADRGPETQYF.

This clonotype has only a few counts. The rearrangement links TRBV14 to TRBJ2-3; D gene unclear. Germline V gene sequence: CDR1 SGHDN, CDR2 FVKESK. The CDR3 is 17 residues long. V lost 3 bases to trimming and J lost 2 bases, with 18 bases between them. The CDR3 DNA reads as TGTGCCAGCAGCCAGAAACCAGGCAGGAAGAACACAGATACGCAGTATTTT. It specifies CASSQKPGRKNTDTQYF.

This clonotype came up a few times. This chain connects TRBV20-1 to TRBJ2-3; D may be TRBD1 or TRBD2 (6 bases each). Looked up from germline, CDR1 is DFQATT and CDR2 is SNEGSKA (reference sequence). CDR3 length: 13 amino acids. The V and J ends lost 4 bases and 1 base respectively, with 9 bases between them. The CDR3 here is CSANGGGTDTQYF. The CDR3 coding sequence is TGCAGTGCTAACGGGGGCGGCACAGATACGCAGTATTTT.

The chain links TRBV24-1 to TRBJ2-4; 12 bases line up with TRBD1. The J segment lost 7 bases and the V segment lost 4 bases, leaving 7 bases of the junction unmatched. The CDR3 has 16 residues. From germline, CDR1 is KGHDR and CDR2 SFDVKD. The CDR3 loop reads CATSDKGTGGMNIQYF. DNA for the CDR3: TGTGCCACCAGTGACAAGGGGACAGGGGGCATGAACATTCAGTACTTC.

This chain links TRBV15 with TRBJ2-3; TRBD2 might be the D (6 bases). The CDR3 length is 14 residues. Germline V gene data show CDR1 as LNHNV and CDR2 as YYDKDF (reference sequence). V was clipped by 1 base and J by 6 bases, with 11 bases between them. DNA of the CDR3: TGTGCCACCAGCAGAGTCGTCGGAGGGGATACGCAGTATTTT. Its translation is CATSRVVGGDTQYF.

Only a few counts were recorded for this clonotype. The chain employs TRBV5-6 and TRBJ1-5; D unresolved. Deletions cut 3 bases from V and 3 bases from J, with 4 bases between. CDR1 SGHDT and CDR2 YYEEEE come from the germline V gene. The CDR3 covers 12 residues. DNA of the CDR3: TGTGCCAGCAGCTCGAACAATCAGCCCCAGCATTTT. The encoded protein is CASSSNNQPQHF.

This clonotype was counted between two and nine times. The chain uses TRBV7-3 and TRBJ2-2, with no clear D. Germline V CDR1 and CDR2: SGHTA, FQGTGA. Trimming removed 3 bases at V and 6 bases at J, with 17 bases between. The CDR3 is 16 amino acids. For the CDR3, the DNA is TGTGCCAGCAGCTTCGGATCGACCATGTCACCCGGGGAGCTGTTTTTT. Translated, it gives CASSFGSTMSPGELFF.

A few counts support this clonotype. V gene TRBV7-9 combines with J gene TRBJ1-3, with 8 bases that match TRBD1. J lost 0 bases, V lost 5 bases, and 3 bases had no gene match. This CDR3 is 15 amino acids long. Germline values: CDR1 SEHNR, CDR2 FQNEAQ (reference sequence). CDR3 loop: CASSPGQVSGNTIYF. The CDR3 DNA follows: TGTGCCAGCAGCCCGGGACAGGTCTCTGGAAACACCATATATTTT.

The chain couples TRBV6-2 or TRBV6-3 to TRBJ2-5; 7 nucleotides agree with TRBD1. The CDR3 has 13 residues. The J segment lost 2 bases and the V segment lost 5 bases, leaving 2 bases of the junction unmatched. CDR1 is MNHEY and CDR2 is SVGEGT in the germline V gene. The CDR3 spells CASSRQGQETQYF. The CDR3 bases are TGTGCCAGCAGTCGACAGGGTCAAGAGACCCAGTACTTC.

This clonotype has more than one count but fewer than ten. The chain recombines TRBV18 with TRBJ2-1; D tentatively fits TRBD1 or TRBD2 (5 bases each). The CDR3 has 15 amino acids. Deletions cut 3 bases from V and 0 bases from J, with 9 bases between. CDR1 and CDR2 from the germline V gene are KGHSH and LQKENI. The CDR3 sequence is CASSPAGSSYNEQFF. The CDR3 DNA reads as TGTGCCAGCTCACCGGCAGGGAGCTCCTACAATGAGCAGTTCTTC.

This clonotype was counted between two and nine times. The V gene is TRBV7-9, the J gene TRBJ2-1; TRBD2 matches 9 bases. The ends lost 5 bases at V and 5 bases at J; junction bases unmatched: 7. The CDR3 contains 15 residues. Germline lookup yields CDR1 SEHNR and CDR2 FQNEAQ (reference sequence). The CDR3 nucleotides read TGTGCCAGCAGCAGAATAGCGGGGGCCGACAATGAGCAGTTCTTC. It translates to CASSRIAGADNEQFF.

This chain's CDR3 is CASLQADTQYF. The CDR3 DNA reads as TGTGCCAGCCTCCAGGCAGATACGCAGTATTTT. The chain has TRBV12-3 or TRBV12-4 and TRBJ2-3, with D hard to call. This CDR3 region has 11 residues. Trimming cost V 8 bases and J 4 bases, with 7 bases left between them.

J is TRBJ1-5 and V is TRBV6-5; maybe TRBD1 (6 bases). In germline, CDR1 is MNHEY, CDR2 SVGAGI. Trimming took off 6 bases at V and 0 bases at J, with 12 bases between the two ends. This CDR3 region has 15 residues. The CDR3, as DNA: TGTGCCAGCAGCCGGGACATACTTAGCAATCAGCCCCAGCATTTT. Protein sequence: CASSRDILSNQPQHF.

The J gene is TRBJ1-2, the V gene TRBV30, with D perhaps matching TRBD1 (5 bases). V lost 2 bases and J lost 1, with 17 bases in between. This CDR3 has 16 amino acids. Germline assignment: CDR1 GTSNPN and CDR2 SVGIG (reference sequence). CDR3 nucleotide sequence: TGTGCCTGGAGTAGGTCGTTCAGGGCGGTTAACTATGGCTACACCTTC. It translates to CAWSRSFRAVNYGYTF. The entire variable domain, with the rest obtained from reference TRBV30 and TRBJ1-2, is as follows: SQTIHQWPATLVQPVGSPLSLECTVEGTSNPNLYWYRQAAGRGLQLLFYSVGIGQISSEVPQNLSASRPQDRQFILSSKKLLLSDSGFYLCAWSRSFRAVNYGYTFGSGTRLTVV.

The chain is built from TRBV4-1 and TRBJ2-2; no clear D. Germline lookup yields CDR1 MGHRA and CDR2 YSYEKL. V was pared by 3 bases and J by 8 bases, with 16 bases between. The CDR3 sequence is 15 residues long. The CDR3 DNA reads TGCGCCAGCAGCCAGGCGCGAGTCATCTATGGGGAGCTGTTTTTT. Encoded protein: CASSQARVIYGELFF.